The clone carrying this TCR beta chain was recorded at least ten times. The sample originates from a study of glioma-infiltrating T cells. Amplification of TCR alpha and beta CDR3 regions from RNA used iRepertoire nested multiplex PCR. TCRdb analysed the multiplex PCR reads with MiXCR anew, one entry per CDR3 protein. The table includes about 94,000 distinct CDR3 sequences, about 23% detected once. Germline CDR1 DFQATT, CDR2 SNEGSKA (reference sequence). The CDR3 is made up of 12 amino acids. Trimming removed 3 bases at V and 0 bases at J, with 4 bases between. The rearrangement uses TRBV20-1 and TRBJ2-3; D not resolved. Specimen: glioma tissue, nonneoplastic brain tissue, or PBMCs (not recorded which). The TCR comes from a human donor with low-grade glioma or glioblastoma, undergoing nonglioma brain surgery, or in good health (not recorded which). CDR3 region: CSARWSTDTQYF. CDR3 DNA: TGCAGTGCTAGGTGGAGCACAGATACGCAGTATTTT.